The subject of this entry is one T cell receptor beta chain. The antigen is unknown. This record comes from a study of cytomegalovirus exposure and HLA in healthy donors. Study overall: Earlier results showed 117 million unique TCR beta sequences derived from roughly 190 million T cells. Most genotyped donors, 65% to 85% of 398, had Caucasian-associated genetic ancestry. Study results and limitations: Available immune exposure information covered CMV serostatus only. Analyzed later, association rates of TCRs varied across HLA loci, with DRB1 most and HLA-C fewest.

The CDR3 has 15 amino acids. The V gene lost 0 bases and the J gene lost 7 bases, with 13 bases spanning the gap. Vbeta (60) and Jbeta (13) primers were used in the PCR. The data were produced by immunoSEQ multiplex PCR, yet TCRdb's version contains in-frame clones alone and is incomplete. The repertoire holds some 180,000 clones, with around 78% as singletons. The specimen sequenced was PBMCs. This clonotype was sampled from a young woman in good health and CMV-seropositive. The chain joins TRBV23-1 to TRBJ1-3; TRBD1 is a possible D gene (6 bases). TRBV23-1 falls under the ORF class, with uncertain function. The CDR3 bases are TGCGCCAGCAGTCAATCTTCAGGGGTTTGGAACACCATATATTTT. This gives the protein CASSQSSGVWNTIYF.